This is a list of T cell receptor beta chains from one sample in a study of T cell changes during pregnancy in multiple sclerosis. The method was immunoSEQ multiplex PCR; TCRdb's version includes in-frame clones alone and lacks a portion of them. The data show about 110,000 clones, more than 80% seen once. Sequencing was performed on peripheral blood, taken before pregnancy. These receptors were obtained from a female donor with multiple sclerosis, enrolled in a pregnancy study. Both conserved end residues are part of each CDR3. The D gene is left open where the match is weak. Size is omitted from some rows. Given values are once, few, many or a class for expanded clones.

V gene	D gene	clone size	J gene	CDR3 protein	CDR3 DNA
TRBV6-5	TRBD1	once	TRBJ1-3	CASRNRGDSGNTIYF	TGTGCCAGCAGAAACAGGGGGGACTCTGGAAACACCATATATTTT
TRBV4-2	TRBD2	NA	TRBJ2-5	CASSQAGLAGGTQETQYF	TGTGCCAGCAGCCAAGCGGGACTAGCGGGGGGCACCCAAGAGACCCAGTACTTC
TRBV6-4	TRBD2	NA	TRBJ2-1	CASSATSGSSDEQFF	TGTGCCAGCAGTGCGACTAGCGGGAGCAGTGATGAGCAGTTCTTC
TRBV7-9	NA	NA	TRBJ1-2	CASSPTGQGSGYTF	TGTGCCAGCAGCCCGACCGGGCAGGGGAGTGGCTACACCTTC
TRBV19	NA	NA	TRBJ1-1	CASSIGQSEAFF	TGTGCCAGTAGTATTGGACAGAGCGAAGCTTTCTTT
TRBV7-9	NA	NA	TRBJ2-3	CASSLGGITDTQYF	TGTGCCAGCAGCTTAGGAGGAATCACAGATACGCAGTATTTT
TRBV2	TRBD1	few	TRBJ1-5	CASSPGQGFNQPQHF	TGTGCCAGCAGCCCGGGACAGGGCTTCAATCAGCCCCAGCATTTT
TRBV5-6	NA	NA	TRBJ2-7	CASSFRGIVGYEQYF	TGTGCCAGCAGCTTCCGGGGGATAGTTGGGTACGAGCAGTACTTC
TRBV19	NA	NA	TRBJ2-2	CASSITGKTGELFF	TGTGCCAGTAGTATTACAGGGAAAACCGGGGAGCTGTTTTTT
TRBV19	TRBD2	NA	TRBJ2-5	CATRGEGQSETQYF	TGTGCCACGCGAGGGGAGGGCCAATCAGAGACCCAGTACTTC
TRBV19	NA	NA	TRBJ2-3	CASSMRSKSTDTQYF	TGTGCCAGTAGTATGAGGAGCAAAAGCACAGATACGCAGTATTTT
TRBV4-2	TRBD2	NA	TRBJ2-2	CASSQDLAGGAGELFF	TGTGCCAGCAGCCAAGATCTTGCGGGAGGGGCCGGGGAGCTGTTTTTT
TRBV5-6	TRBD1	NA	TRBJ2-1	CASSLVSQGARGEQFF	TGTGCCAGCAGCTTGGTAAGCCAGGGGGCTAGGGGTGAGCAGTTCTTC
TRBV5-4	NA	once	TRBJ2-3	CASSWDKTILSTDTQYF	TGTGCCAGCAGCTGGGACAAAACGATTCTAAGCACAGATACGCAGTATTTT
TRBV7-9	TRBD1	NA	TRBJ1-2	CASSIGQGVRGYTF	TGTGCCAGCAGTATTGGACAGGGGGTACGCGGCTACACCTTC
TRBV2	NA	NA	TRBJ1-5	CASSGQGPTTNQPQHF	TGTGCCAGCAGTGGTCAGGGCCCTACAACCAATCAGCCCCAGCATTTT